This T cell receptor (beta chain) was recovered during a study of T-cell memory formation after mild COVID-19. Overall study context: Largely, TCR clusters stayed within a single donor.

As regards this clonotype: Antigen unknown.

Constant-segment primers served in 5'RACE that generated TCR alpha and TCR beta cDNA libraries bearing sample barcodes and UMIs. Using its own MiXCR run on the 5' RACE reads, TCRdb lists one record per CDR3 protein. The sample has under 350,000 distinct CDR3 sequences; 15% to 20% are singletons. Points from the study as a whole: Clones that contracted clustered mainly in CM and EM if CD4+ and in EMRA if CD8+. Researchers found some responding clones in pre-infection memory, a sign that cross-reactive memory joined.

There are 19 residues in the CDR3. The V end lost 6 bases, the J end lost 0 bases, and 21 bases lay between the germline ends. Germline-derived CDR1 and CDR2 are MGHRA and YSYEKL. This TCR was sampled from a man younger than 35 who had mild COVID-19 (a few samples of this study predate the infection). Cell type and time point are not known. The sample consisted of PBMCs or a T cell subset sorted from them (not recorded which). The chain uses TRBV4-1 and TRBJ1-6; D remains unclear. The DNA of the CDR3 is TGCGCCAGCAGTCTATACGTAGGAGACTCGCCCTCCTATAATTCACCCCTCCACTTT. Translation: CASSLYVGDSPSYNSPLHF.